The T cell receptor beta chain under discussion was sequenced for a study of Ad26.COV2.S vaccination and SARS-CoV-2 variants. Regarding treatment: roughly 18 received Ad26.COV2.S at low or high dose, single or two shots; 5 received placebo; per-sample allocation not given. The study sampled participants on day 63 after the first vaccine or placebo injection. Trimming took 5 bases from V and 7 from J, leaving 15 bases between them. Germline CDR1 MNHEY, CDR2 SVGEGT. This CDR3 is 14 amino acids long. Data came from immunoSEQ multiplex PCR; TCRdb stores just in-frame clones and leaves some out. The sample lists more than 400,000 clones, about 92% occurring once.

The specimen comprised peripheral blood, sampled in a trial of Ad26.COV2.S vaccine versus placebo. The chain is built from TRBV6-2 or TRBV6-3 and TRBJ1-3; D ambiguous. The TCR originated in a person between 18 and 65 years old who received the Ad26.COV2.S COVID-19 vaccine or a placebo. The CDR3 sequence is CASSPGAVGNTIYF. For the CDR3, the DNA is TGTGCCAGCAGTCCAGGAGCTGTCGGGAACACCATATATTTT.